This passage covers 19 T cell receptor beta chains from one sample sequenced in a study of human T cells and chemical hapten exposure. A single record per CDR3 protein comes from TCRdb applying MiXCR to the RACE reads. The sample consists of approximately 400,000 distinct CDR3 sequences, less than 6.5% of them appearing once. The time point denotes: pre-sensitization, week 0. Treatment in this sample: therapeutic diphenylcyclopropenone sensitization with weekly scalp DPC. The material sequenced was whole blood, taken in connection with sensitization to the hapten diphenylcyclopropenone (DPC). Receptors originate from a woman aged 50 to 60 with alopecia areata. Some clones in this sample may be carry-over from other donors' samples.

This clonotype appeared many times. This chain uses TRBV6-2 or TRBV6-3 with TRBJ2-1, with 7 bases aligning to TRBD2. Trimming took 4 bases from V and 0 from J; bases not matched to a gene: 6. Germline V lookup: CDR1 MNHEY, CDR2 SVGEGT. CDR3 length equals 16 residues. The CDR3 region is CASSWVAGSSYNEQFF. DNA of the CDR3: TGTGCCAGCAGTTGGGTAGCGGGCAGCTCCTACAATGAGCAGTTCTTC.

This clonotype was counted ten times or more. The gene calls are TRBV25-1 and TRBJ2-3, with D maybe TRBD2 (5 bases). This CDR3 comprises 13 residues. V lost 6 bases to trimming and J lost 2 bases, with 9 bases between them. Germline CDR1 MGHDK, CDR2 SYGVNS. CDR3 loop: CASSGLNTDTQYF. CDR3 sequence (DNA): TGTGCCAGCAGCGGACTTAACACAGATACGCAGTATTTT.

In its sample, this clonotype was seen many times. This chain joins TRBV27 and TRBJ1-6; TRBD1 matches 8 bases. This CDR3 region has 14 residues. In germline, CDR1 is MNHEY, CDR2 SMNVEV (reference sequence). The ends lost 7 bases at V and 7 bases at J; junction bases unmatched: 6. The CDR3 bases are TGTGCCAGCACCGGACAGGGATACAATTCACCCCTCCACTTT. It translates to CASTGQGYNSPLHF.

This clonotype has just a few counts. The V and J genes are TRBV24-1 and TRBJ2-1, with D unresolved. The V end lost 5 bases, the J end lost 10 bases, and 8 bases lay between the germline ends. This CDR3 has 11 amino acids. CDR1 and CDR2 (germline): KGHDR, SFDVKD. The CDR3 loop is CATSVYKEQFF. CDR3 sequence (DNA): TGTGCCACCAGTGTATATAAGGAGCAGTTCTTC.

This clonotype was counted ten times or more. The V and J genes are TRBV7-3 and TRBJ1-6; D might be TRBD1 (6 bases). The CDR3 loop spans 20 amino acids. In germline, CDR1 is SGHTA, CDR2 FQGTGA. Trimming removed 5 bases from V and 0 bases from J, with 23 bases in between. Written as DNA, the CDR3 is TGTGCCAGCAGCCCCCTTCGGCAGGGGCCCTCCTCCTCCTATAATTCACCCCTCCACTTT. Encoded protein: CASSPLRQGPSSSYNSPLHF.

V usage is TRBV29-1 and J usage is TRBJ2-1, with TRBD1 matching 9 bases. The CDR3 sequence is 15 residues long. Germline-derived CDR1 and CDR2 are SQVTM and ANQGSEA. Trimming took 2 bases from V and 4 from J; bases not matched to a gene: 6. CDR3 sequence reads: CSVEPGTGPYNEQFF. CDR3 nucleotide sequence: TGCAGCGTTGAACCCGGGACAGGGCCGTACAATGAGCAGTTCTTC.

The gene calls are TRBV5-1 and TRBJ2-3; D is uncertain. Trimming removed 4 bases at V and 4 bases at J, with 13 bases between. CDR1 is SGHRS and CDR2 is YFSETQ in the germline V gene. The CDR3 loop spans 14 amino acids. The CDR3 nucleotides are TGCGCCAGCAGCCTCCCCCCGGCGGCAGATACGCAGTATTTT. It translates to CASSLPPAADTQYF.

This clonotype came up many times. CDR3 DNA sequence: TGTGCCAGCAGGGAGGGGGGACTTGAAGCTTTCTTT. Residues: CASREGGLEAFF. The rearrangement joins TRBV28 to TRBJ1-1; D possibly corresponds to TRBD1 (6 bases). In germline, CDR1 is MDHEN, CDR2 SYDVKM. The V end was cut by 6 bases, the J end by 7 bases, with 12 bases between. There are 12 residues in the CDR3. The variable domain in full, completed from reference TRBV28 and TRBJ1-1, reads DVKVTQSSRYLVKRTGEKVFLECVQDMDHENMFWYRQDPGLGLRLIYFSYDVKMKEKGDIPEGYSVSREKKERFSLILESASTNQTSMYLCASREGGLEAFFGQGTRLTVV.

This clonotype was recorded many times. The rearrangement links TRBV12-3 or TRBV12-4 to TRBJ2-4; D is undetermined. The germline V and J ends were trimmed by 3 bases and 1 base, with 16 bases remaining between them. This CDR3 is built from 17 residues. For the CDR3, the DNA is TGTGCCAGCAGTTTTCAGGCTCAAACTTGGGCCAAAAACATTCAGTACTTC. Translating gives CASSFQAQTWAKNIQYF.

DNA for the CDR3: TGCGCCAGCAGCCGCAGTACACCCTCCTCTGGGGCCAACGTCCTGACTTTC. Amino acid sequence: CASSRSTPSSGANVLTF. The chain couples TRBV4-3 to TRBJ2-6, with unresolved D. The V end was cut by 4 bases, the J end by 0 bases, with 13 bases between. Per the germline V gene, CDR1 is LGHNA and CDR2 is YSLEER. The CDR3 totals 17 residues.

The V and J genes are TRBV27 and TRBJ2-1, with 15 positions matching TRBD2. Germline V gene sequence: CDR1 MNHEY, CDR2 SMNVEV (reference sequence). V dropped 3 bases and J dropped 9; count of bases not matched to a gene: 3. The CDR3 runs to 15 residues. CDR3: CASSFGLAGGTEQFF. In nucleotides, the CDR3 is TGTGCCAGCAGTTTCGGACTAGCGGGAGGGACTGAGCAGTTCTTC.

In this sample, this clonotype turned up many times. V gene TRBV3-1 combines with J gene TRBJ2-3; no firm D call. Trimming took off 4 bases at V and 2 bases at J, with 16 bases between the two ends. Germline V gene lookup returns CDR1 LGHDT and CDR2 YNNKEL (reference sequence). CDR3 size: 16 residues. The CDR3 bases are TGTGCCAGCAGCCTCGTCCCAAACCCCTTCACAGATACGCAGTATTTT. This gives the protein CASSLVPNPFTDTQYF.

This clonotype was seen at least ten times. This sequence joins TRBV6-5 and TRBJ2-3, with TRBD2 matching over 12 bases. V lost 0 bases and J lost 6; bases outside the gene matches: 7. The CDR3 has 17 amino acids. The germline V gene encodes CDR1 MNHEY and CDR2 SVGAGI. The CDR3 nucleotides are TGTGCCAGCAGTTACTCTACCCTAGCGGGGGGGCCCGATACGCAGTATTTT. Encoded protein: CASSYSTLAGGPDTQYF.

This clonotype was detected a few times. The J gene is TRBJ2-3, the V gene TRBV7-6, with 7 bases lining up with TRBD2. The CDR3 runs 15 residues. CDR1 SGHVS and CDR2 FNYEAQ come from the germline V gene. Trimming removed 5 bases from V and 2 bases from J; junction bases left unmatched: 7. CDR3 sequence (DNA): TGTGCCAGCAGCCCAATAGCGGGCCTCACAGATACGCAGTATTTT. This gives the protein CASSPIAGLTDTQYF.

This clonotype was seen at least ten times. The rearrangement uses TRBV7-8 and TRBJ2-2; possibly TRBD2 for D (5 bases). With 8 bases removed from V and 2 bases from J, the gap between germline ends came to 15 bases. Germline V CDR1 and CDR2: SGHVS, FQNEAQ. The length of the CDR3 is 15 residues. The CDR3 nucleotides read TGTGCCAGCCAAAGGGAGAGATATAACACCGGGGAGCTGTTTTTT. Translated, it gives CASQRERYNTGELFF.

This clonotype was observed at least ten times. The chain has TRBV28 and TRBJ2-3; D unresolved. In germline, CDR1 is MDHEN, CDR2 SYDVKM. The CDR3 sequence is 13 residues long. The V end lost 5 bases, the J end lost 0 bases, and 6 bases lay between the germline ends. CDR3: CASSQISTDTQYF. Written as DNA, the CDR3 is TGTGCCAGCAGTCAAATTAGCACAGATACGCAGTATTTT.

In its sample, this clonotype was seen many times. The J gene is TRBJ2-7, the V gene TRBV28; 10 bases match TRBD2. CDR1 is MDHEN, CDR2 SYDVKM, per germline. This CDR3 spans 15 amino acids. V lost 7 bases, J lost 6 bases, and 12 bases stayed unmatched. This chain's CDR3 is CASTFYGTSVSEQYF. The CDR3 DNA is TGTGCCAGCACCTTTTATGGGACTAGCGTAAGCGAGCAGTACTTC.

Written as DNA, the CDR3 is TGCGCCAGCAGCCAGATGACAGTGACGGGCACTGAAGCTTTCTTT. Residues: CASSQMTVTGTEAFF. The J gene is TRBJ1-1, the V gene TRBV5-1; weak D call: TRBD1 (5 bases). V lost 4 bases and J 4 bases, leaving 17 bases between the germline ends. The CDR3 is 15 residues long. The germline gives CDR1 SGHRS, CDR2 YFSETQ.

This clonotype appeared a few times. The chain joins TRBV6-2 or TRBV6-3 to TRBJ2-7; D gene unclear. The CDR3 totals 11 residues. CDR1 MNHEY and CDR2 SVGEGT come from the germline V gene. With 4 bases removed from V and 7 bases from J, the gap between germline ends came to 8 bases. Here the CDR3 DNA reads TGTGCCAGCAGTTCGGCAAGGGAGCAGTACTTC. Amino acids: CASSSAREQYF.